The next 24 T cell receptor beta chains were all read from a single sample in a study of blood T cell repertoires in COVID-19. Assay: immunoSEQ multiplex PCR; the TCRdb copy retains only in-frame clones and omits some. The data contain around 250,000 clones, around 93% of them singletons. The sequencing input was PBMCs or T cells enriched from blood (not recorded which). These receptors originate from a man aged 35-49 years who had been exposed to COVID-19.

This chain links TRBV18 with TRBJ1-1; weak D call: TRBD1 (6 bases). CDR3 length: 13 amino acids. Between the trimmed V and J ends, which lost 10 bases and 3 bases, there was a span of 15 bases. Germline loops: CDR1 KGHSH, CDR2 LQKENI. CDR3 amino acids: CATQQGSYTEAFF. The CDR3 DNA sequence: TGTGCCACCCAACAGGGCTCCTACACTGAAGCTTTCTTT.

This sequence joins TRBV30 and TRBJ2-2; tentatively, D is TRBD1 (6 bases). Germline loops: CDR1 GTSNPN, CDR2 SVGIG (reference sequence). The CDR3 runs to 15 residues. Deletions cut 0 bases from V and 3 bases from J, with 11 bases between. CDR3 nucleotides: TGTGCCTGGAGTGTACTAGGACAGCACACCGGGGAGCTGTTTTTT. Its protein product is CAWSVLGQHTGELFF.

This chain links TRBV5-4 with TRBJ2-6; possible D gene TRBD1, 5 bases. CDR1 is SGHNT, CDR2 YYREEE, per germline (reference sequence). The CDR3 runs to 15 residues. V shed 3 bases and J shed 0 bases, with 7 bases lying between them. As DNA, the CDR3 is TGTGCCAGCAGCTATCAGGGCTCTGGGGCCAACGTCCTGACTTTC. It specifies CASSYQGSGANVLTF.

The chain joins TRBV7-2 to TRBJ2-7; 11 bases match TRBD2. CDR3 length: 15 amino acids. Unmatched junction bases numbered 8, after V lost 3 bases and J lost 7 bases. Germline values: CDR1 SGHTA, CDR2 FQGNSA. The CDR3 is CASSLWTSGSGEQYF. The CDR3 DNA reads as TGTGCCAGCAGCTTGTGGACTAGCGGGTCTGGAGAGCAGTACTTC.

This chain uses TRBV6-6 with TRBJ1-1, with TRBD1 as a possible D gene (5 bases). Germline lookup yields CDR1 MNHNY and CDR2 SVGAGI (reference sequence). V was shortened by 2 bases and J by 10 bases, with 17 bases between the two germline ends. The CDR3 consists of 14 residues. CDR3: CASSYLETGRGAFF. The CDR3 coding sequence is TGTGCCAGCAGTTACCTGGAGACGGGTAGGGGAGCTTTCTTT.

The rearrangement links TRBV4-1 to TRBJ2-1; D perhaps matches TRBD2 (5 bases). The length of the CDR3 is 14 residues. Germline V CDR1 and CDR2: MGHRA, YSYEKL. Trimming pared 1 base from V and 8 bases from J, leaving 12 bases between. CDR3 sequence: CASSQVKGADEQFF. The CDR3 nucleotides read TGCGCCAGCAGCCAAGTGAAGGGAGCGGATGAGCAGTTCTTC.

The V call is TRBV28, the J call TRBJ1-1, with a possible D match to TRBD1 (5 bases). V lost 6 bases and J 0 bases, leaving 14 bases between the germline ends. Germline V CDR1 and CDR2: MDHEN, SYDVKM. The CDR3 loop spans 15 amino acids. The CDR3 DNA reads TGTGCCAGCAGACCATTCCGACAGATGAACACTGAAGCTTTCTTT. Translating gives CASRPFRQMNTEAFF. Supplemented by reference TRBV28 and TRBJ1-1, the full variable domain reads DVKVTQSSRYLVKRTGEKVFLECVQDMDHENMFWYRQDPGLGLRLIYFSYDVKMKEKGDIPEGYSVSREKKERFSLILESASTNQTSMYLCASRPFRQMNTEAFFGQGTRLTVV.

The chain combines TRBV6-5 with TRBJ2-7, with 7 bases identical to TRBD1. CDR3 length equals 15 residues. Germline V gene data show CDR1 as MNHEY and CDR2 as SVGAGI. Losses at the gene ends were 0 bases for V and 5 bases for J; bases not matched to a gene: 7. The CDR3 is CASSYSNLGGNEQYF. In nucleotides, the CDR3 is TGTGCCAGCAGTTACTCGAATCTAGGGGGCAACGAGCAGTACTTC.

The chain has TRBV25-1 and TRBJ1-2, with D maybe TRBD1 (6 bases). CDR1 is MGHDK and CDR2 is SYGVNS in the germline V gene. V shed 1 base and J shed 3 bases, with 15 bases lying between them. The CDR3 runs 16 residues. The CDR3 sequence is CASSELRQGSYYGYTF. CDR3 bases: TGTGCCAGCAGTGAATTGAGGCAGGGGTCCTACTATGGCTACACCTTC.

This sequence joins TRBV14 and TRBJ2-7, with 7 bases matching TRBD1. CDR1 and CDR2 (germline): SGHDN, FVKESK. This CDR3 has 15 residues. V dropped 0 bases and J dropped 4; count of bases not matched to a gene: 6. The CDR3 reads CASSQDSQGDYEQYF. CDR3 DNA: TGTGCCAGCAGCCAAGATTCGCAGGGGGATTACGAGCAGTACTTC.

V gene TRBV2 combines with J gene TRBJ2-1, with TRBD2 identical over 15 bases. CDR1 SNHLY and CDR2 FYNNEI come from the germline V gene. V lost 2 bases, J lost 9 bases, and 8 bases stayed unmatched. The CDR3 sequence is 17 residues long. The chain's CDR3 is CASSELRTSGRAREQFF. CDR3 coding DNA: TGTGCCAGCAGTGAACTGAGGACTAGCGGGAGGGCCCGTGAGCAGTTCTTC.

The chain joins TRBV18 to TRBJ1-2; 10 nucleotides align to TRBD1. Germline V gives CDR1 KGHSH, CDR2 LQKENI. V was pared by 0 bases and J by 7 bases, with 2 bases of the junction left unmatched. The CDR3 extends over 14 amino acids. CDR3 sequence (DNA): TGTGCCAGCTCACCACCGGGACAGGGGTCTGGCTACACCTTC. Its translation is CASSPPGQGSGYTF.

The chain joins TRBV5-6 to TRBJ1-1, with TRBD1 identical over 8 bases. Germline V CDR1 and CDR2: SGHDT, YYEEEE. The CDR3 runs to 14 residues. J was trimmed by 2 bases and V by 4 bases; bases with no gene match: 4. This chain's CDR3 is CASSTTGGNTEAFF. The CDR3 DNA is TGTGCCAGCAGCACTACAGGGGGAAACACTGAAGCTTTCTTT.

The V gene is TRBV9, the J gene TRBJ2-3; tentatively, D is TRBD2 (6 bases). V shed 1 base and J shed 1 base, with 13 bases lying between them. The CDR3 loop spans 16 amino acids. The germline gives CDR1 SGDLS, CDR2 YYNGEE. This CDR3 is CASSVLSSERTDTQYF. CDR3 nucleotides: TGTGCCAGCAGCGTACTGTCTAGCGAACGCACAGATACGCAGTATTTT. Drawing the rest from reference TRBV9 and TRBJ2-3, the complete variable domain is DSGVTQTPKHLITATGQRVTLRCSPRSGDLSVYWYQQSLDQGLQFLIQYYNGEERAKGNILERFSAQQFPDLHSELNLSSLELGDSALYFCASSVLSSERTDTQYFGPGTRLTVL.

This rearrangement joins TRBV30 to TRBJ1-2; D not resolved. The CDR3 is 15 amino acids. V was shortened by 0 bases and J by 6 bases, with 17 bases between the two germline ends. CDR1 is GTSNPN, CDR2 SVGIG, per germline (reference sequence). The CDR3 bases are TGTGCCTGGAGTGTACTAGCTGGGGATGTGAATGGCTACACCTTC. It translates to CAWSVLAGDVNGYTF.

The chain uses TRBV4-1 and TRBJ2-3; D call uncertain. V lost 5 bases to trimming and J lost 2 bases, with 8 bases between them. The CDR3 extends over 13 amino acids. CDR1 is MGHRA and CDR2 is YSYEKL in the germline V gene. The CDR3 region is CASSKPDTDTQYF. CDR3 sequence (DNA): TGCGCCAGCAGCAAGCCTGACACAGATACGCAGTATTTT.

The chain links TRBV19 to TRBJ1-5; D is uncertain. Trimming took 3 bases from V and 9 from J, leaving 27 bases between them. This CDR3 has 18 residues. Germline lookup yields CDR1 LNHDA and CDR2 SQIVND (reference sequence). This chain's CDR3 is CASSIPPGLGSVPWPQHF. The DNA for the CDR3 is TGTGCCAGTAGTATTCCGCCTGGGTTAGGCAGCGTCCCGTGGCCCCAGCATTTT.

J is TRBJ2-3 and V is TRBV7-9; TRBD2 agrees at 8 bases. The CDR3 length is 14 residues. Trimming cost V 8 bases and J 4 bases; bases outside gene matches: 8. From germline, CDR1 is SEHNR and CDR2 FQNEAQ (reference sequence). CDR3 sequence reads: CASRPGGSADTQYF. In DNA, the CDR3 is TGTGCCAGCCGCCCGGGAGGGTCAGCAGATACGCAGTATTTT.

The V gene is TRBV7-3, the J gene TRBJ1-1, with D perhaps matching TRBD1 (6 bases). The CDR3 is made up of 15 amino acids. The germline CDR1 and CDR2 sequences are SGHTA and FQGTGA. CDR3 residues: CAKGHPGQLNTEAFF. The DNA of the CDR3 is TGTGCTAAAGGGCATCCAGGACAGTTGAACACTGAAGCTTTCTTT.

The J gene is TRBJ1-2, the V gene TRBV15, with 8 bases identical to TRBD1. Per germline, CDR1 LNHNV and CDR2 YYDKDF (reference sequence). Trimming cost V 1 base and J 6 bases; bases outside gene matches: 4. This CDR3 has 14 residues. CDR3 sequence reads: CATSRARGLDGYTF. The CDR3 region has the DNA TGTGCCACCAGCAGAGCCAGGGGGCTGGATGGCTACACCTTC.

This clone was found a few times. The chain employs TRBV12-3 or TRBV12-4 and TRBJ2-2; 9 bases agree with TRBD1. V lost 6 bases and J lost 6; bases outside the gene matches: 2. This CDR3 has 13 amino acids. The CDR3 DNA sequence: TGTGCCAGCAGACGGACAGGGGCCGGGGAGCTGTTTTTT. Protein product: CASRRTGAGELFF.

This chain joins TRBV6-5 and TRBJ2-7, with D perhaps matching TRBD1 (6 bases). The germline gives CDR1 MNHEY, CDR2 SVGAGI. This CDR3 is built from 13 residues. V shed 4 bases and J shed 3 bases, with 10 bases lying between them. CDR3 DNA sequence: TGTGCCAGCAGTTCCCGGGACAACTACGAGCAGTACTTC. The encoded protein is CASSSRDNYEQYF.

J is TRBJ1-4 and V is TRBV5-6, with 10 bases aligning to TRBD1. This CDR3 has 17 amino acids. Germline lookup yields CDR1 SGHDT and CDR2 YYEEEE. V dropped 4 bases and J dropped 7; count of bases not matched to a gene: 13. CDR3 in amino acids: CASSASGTGEGVEKLFF. CDR3 sequence (DNA): TGTGCCAGCAGCGCGAGCGGGACAGGGGAAGGAGTTGAAAAACTGTTTTTT.

DNA for the CDR3: TGTGCCAGTAGTAGAGTGACTGGCGCGAGCTCCTACGAGCAGTACTTC. Translating it yields CASSRVTGASSYEQYF. The rearrangement uses TRBV19 and TRBJ2-7; D unresolved. Germline V gene data show CDR1 as LNHDA and CDR2 as SQIVND (reference sequence). V lost 4 bases and J lost 0, with 16 bases in between. The CDR3 is 16 amino acids.